This TCR beta chain derives from a study of OX40 agonist ivuxolimab in advanced cancers. Broader study findings: At 0.1-3.0 mg/kg, partial responders had clonal expansion among the lowest observed.

About this clone itself: The antigen remains undetermined.

This CDR3 is built from 15 residues. Germline CDR1 is GTSNPN and CDR2 is SVGIG (reference sequence). With V trimmed by 6 bases and J by 1 base, 8 bases remained unmatched. Sequencing was performed with immunoSEQ multiplex PCR; in TCRdb, only in-frame clones are kept and a portion is missing. This sample carries some 16,000 clones, more than 65% of them seen once, and the ten largest clones take over 30%. This clonotype was obtained from an adult with an advanced solid tumor such as melanoma, head and neck, liver or kidney cancer. The sample here was CD4+ or CD8+ T cells sorted from blood, taken in a trial of the OX40 agonist ivuxolimab. V gene TRBV30 combines with J gene TRBJ1-2; 10 bases align to TRBD1. CDR3 sequence (DNA): TGTGCCTGTTATGATCGGGACAGGGGTAACTATGGCTACACCTTC. The encoded protein is CACYDRDRGNYGYTF. The complete variable domain, with remaining parts taken from reference TRBV30 and TRBJ1-2, reads SQTIHQWPATLVQPVGSPLSLECTVEGTSNPNLYWYRQAAGRGLQLLFYSVGIGQISSEVPQNLSASRPQDRQFILSSKKLLLSDSGFYLCACYDRDRGNYGYTFGSGTRLTVV.